Below are 9 T cell receptor beta chains sequenced from a single sample in a study of blood T cell repertoires in COVID-19. Repertoires were generated with immunoSEQ multiplex PCR, while TCRdb's copy carries only in-frame clones and drops some. The table records fewer than 85,000 clones, 70% to 80% of them present only once. The sample was peripheral blood. Receptor source: a man aged 65 to 79 with COVID-19, enrolled during active disease.

The chain employs TRBV27 and TRBJ1-1; no clear D. Deletions cut 3 bases from V and 6 bases from J, with 5 bases between. Germline CDR1 is MNHEY and CDR2 is SMNVEV (reference sequence). The CDR3 covers 11 residues. The CDR3 bases are TGTGCCAGCAGTTTGGGAGCTGAAGCTTTCTTT. Protein: CASSLGAEAFF.

This chain connects TRBV12-3 or TRBV12-4 to TRBJ1-1; D remains ambiguous. The ends were cut back, 3 bases at V and 4 bases at J, with 6 bases in the middle. The CDR3 consists of 12 residues. The CDR3 DNA follows: TGTGCCAGCAGTTTCCCGGGCACTGAAGCTTTCTTT. Its protein is CASSFPGTEAFF.

This clone was recorded only once. V and J are TRBV19 and TRBJ2-7; 10 nucleotides match TRBD1. V lost 9 bases, J lost 0 bases, and 17 bases stayed unmatched. CDR3 length: 18 residues. CDR1 and CDR2 (germline): LNHDA, SQIVND (reference sequence). DNA of the CDR3: TGTGCCAGCGCCCGGGGACAGGGGACACCGAAGAGCTCCTACGAGCAGTACTTC. It codes for CASARGQGTPKSSYEQYF.

This clone was observed a single time. This chain links TRBV15 with TRBJ2-2, with 15 bases identical to TRBD2. J was trimmed by 1 base and V by 5 bases; bases with no gene match: 2. Looked up from germline, CDR1 is LNHNV and CDR2 is YYDKDF (reference sequence). The CDR3 totals 17 residues. The CDR3 spells CATSWGLAGGNTGELFF. The CDR3 DNA is TGTGCCACCAGCTGGGGACTAGCGGGGGGGAACACCGGGGAGCTGTTTTTT.

The chain uses TRBV19 and TRBJ1-1, with 10 bases aligning to TRBD1. In germline, CDR1 is LNHDA, CDR2 SQIVND (reference sequence). J gave up 0 bases and V 7 bases, and 5 bases lay outside the gene matches. This CDR3 has 15 amino acids. The CDR3 sequence: CASKTGGSMNTEAFF. The CDR3 bases are TGTGCCAGTAAGACAGGGGGCAGCATGAACACTGAAGCTTTCTTT.

The sample holds a few counts of this clone. The chain uses TRBV4-2 and TRBJ2-7; 9 bases align to TRBD2. V lost 4 bases, J lost 3 bases, and 13 bases stayed unmatched. The CDR3 covers 17 residues. Germline loops: CDR1 LGHNA, CDR2 YNFKEQ. CDR3 loop: CASSPLDINSGSYEQYF. CDR3 in DNA: TGTGCCAGCAGCCCCCTTGATATAAATAGCGGGAGCTACGAGCAGTACTTC.

This chain links TRBV5-1 with TRBJ1-5; D uncertain. The germline V and J ends were trimmed by 0 bases and 5 bases, with 6 bases remaining between them. This CDR3 comprises 13 residues. Germline-derived CDR1 and CDR2 are SGHRS and YFSETQ. The CDR3 sequence: CASSLAFDQPQHF. Here the CDR3 DNA reads TGCGCCAGCAGCTTGGCTTTTGATCAGCCCCAGCATTTT.

The V gene is TRBV5-1, the J gene TRBJ1-1; TRBD1 agrees at 7 bases. This CDR3 has 14 residues. Germline V lookup: CDR1 SGHRS, CDR2 YFSETQ. The V and J ends lost 4 bases and 2 bases, in that order; junction bases with no gene match: 5. The CDR3 loop is CASSQRDRNTEAFF. In DNA, the CDR3 is TGCGCCAGCAGCCAGAGGGACAGAAACACTGAAGCTTTCTTT.

The J gene is TRBJ1-2, the V gene TRBV12-5; D gene unclear. Germline assignment: CDR1 LGHNT and CDR2 FRNRAP. The CDR3 contains 13 residues. Trimming shortened V by 6 bases and J by 4 bases, and 12 bases separated the two germline ends. Here the CDR3 DNA reads TGTGCTAGTGGCCACTCAGCTAGCTATGGCTACACCTTC. Encoded protein: CASGHSASYGYTF.